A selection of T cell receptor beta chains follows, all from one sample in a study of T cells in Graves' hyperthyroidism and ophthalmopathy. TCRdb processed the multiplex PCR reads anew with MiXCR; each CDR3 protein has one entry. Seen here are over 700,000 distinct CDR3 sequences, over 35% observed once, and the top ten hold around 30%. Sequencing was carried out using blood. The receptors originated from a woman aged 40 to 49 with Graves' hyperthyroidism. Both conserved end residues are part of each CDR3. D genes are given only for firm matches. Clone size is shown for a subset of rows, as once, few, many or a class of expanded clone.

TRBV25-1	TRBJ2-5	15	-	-	CASSEAGGLRETRYF	TGTGCCAGCAGTGAAGCCGGGGGGCTCAGGGAGACCCGGTACTTC
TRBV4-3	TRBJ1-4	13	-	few	CASSQEVWEKLFF	TGCGCCAGCAGCCAAGAAGTCTGGGAAAAACTGTTTTTT
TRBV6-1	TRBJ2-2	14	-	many	CASTASRSAGELFF	TGTGCCAGCACCGCGAGCAGGTCGGCCGGGGAGCTGTTTTTT
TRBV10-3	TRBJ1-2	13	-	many	CAISPTDSYGYTF	TGTGCCATCAGCCCTACAGACTCCTATGGCTACACCTTC
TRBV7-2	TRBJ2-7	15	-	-	CASSLAQGGIYEQYF	TGTGCCAGCAGCTTAGCGCAGGGGGGGATCTACGAGCAGTACTTC
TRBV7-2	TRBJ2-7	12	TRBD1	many	CASSLQGNEQYF	TGTGCCAGCAGTCTACAGGGGAACGAGCAGTACTTC
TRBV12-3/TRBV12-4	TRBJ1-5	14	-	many	CASSLGRENQPQHF	TGTGCCAGCAGTTTAGGTCGGGAGAATCAGCCCCAGCATTTT
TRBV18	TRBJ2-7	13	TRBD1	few	CASSEGQGREQYF	TGTGCCAGCTCGGAAGGACAGGGTCGCGAGCAGTACTTC
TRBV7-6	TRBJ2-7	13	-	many	CASSLVGFDEQYF	TGTGCCAGCAGCTTAGTGGGGTTCGACGAGCAGTACTTC
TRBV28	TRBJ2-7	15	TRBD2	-	CASSLTTSGSYEQYF	TGTGCCAGCAGTTTAACTACTAGCGGGAGCTACGAGCAGTACTTC
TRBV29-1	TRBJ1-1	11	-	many	CSATELDEAFF	TGCAGCGCTACAGAGCTGGATGAAGCTTTCTTT
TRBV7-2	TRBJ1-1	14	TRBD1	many	CASVQGRANTEAFF	TGTGCCAGCGTACAGGGGCGGGCGAACACTGAAGCTTTCTTT
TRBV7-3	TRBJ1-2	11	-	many	CASSSGSGYTF	TGTGCCAGCAGCTCGGGGAGCGGCTACACCTTC
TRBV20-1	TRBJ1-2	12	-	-	CSPHRPNYGYTF	TGCAGCCCGCATCGCCCAAACTATGGCTACACCTTC
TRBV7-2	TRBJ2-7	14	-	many	CASSPYYSSYEQYF	TGTGCCAGCAGCCCCTACTATAGCTCCTACGAGCAGTACTTC
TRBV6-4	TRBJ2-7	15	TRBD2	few	CASSYESSGSYEQYF	TGTGCCAGCAGTTACGAGTCTAGCGGGTCCTACGAGCAGTACTTC
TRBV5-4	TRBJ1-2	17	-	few	CASSPLRRDGQNYGYTF	TGTGCCAGCAGCCCGCTCCGAAGGGACGGACAAAACTATGGCTACACCTTC
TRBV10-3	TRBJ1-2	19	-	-	CASSFGFGLSEGTNYGYTF	TGTGCCAGCAGTTTTGGTTTTGGTCTGTCAGAGGGGACCAACTATGGCTACACCTTC
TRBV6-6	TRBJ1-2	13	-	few	CASLGGLNYGYTF	TGTGCCAGCCTCGGCGGGTTGAACTATGGCTACACCTTC
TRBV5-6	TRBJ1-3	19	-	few	CASSFPLGRISNSGNTIYF	TGTGCCAGCAGCTTCCCCCTGGGCAGGATATCCAACTCTGGAAACACCATATATTTT
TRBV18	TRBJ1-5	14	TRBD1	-	CASSRGQGMEPQHF	TGTGCCAGCTCGCGGGGACAGGGGATGGAGCCCCAGCATTTT
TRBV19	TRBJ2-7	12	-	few	CASSPRGSEQYF	TGTGCCAGTAGTCCTCGAGGTTCCGAGCAGTACTTC
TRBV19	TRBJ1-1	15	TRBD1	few	CASSKGQGLNTEAFF	TGTGCCAGTAGTAAGGGACAGGGGTTGAACACTGAAGCTTTCTTT
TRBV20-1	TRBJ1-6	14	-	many	CSARDRNSRSPLHF	TGCAGTGCTAGAGATAGGAACAGTCGGTCACCCCTCCACTTT
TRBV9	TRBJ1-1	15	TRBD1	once	CASSAETTGRTEAFF	TGTGCCAGCAGCGCAGAAACGACAGGGAGGACTGAAGCTTTCTTT
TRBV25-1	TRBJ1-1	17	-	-	CASSPVTGRGLWTEAFF	TGTGCCAGCTCACCCGTCACAGGGCGAGGGCTGTGGACTGAAGCTTTCTTT
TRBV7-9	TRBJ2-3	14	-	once	CASSPNQVTDTQYF	TGTGCCAGCAGCCCAAACCAGGTCACAGATACGCAGTATTTT
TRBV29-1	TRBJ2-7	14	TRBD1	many	CSVPIGWDSYEQYF	TGCAGCGTCCCAATTGGGTGGGACAGCTACGAGCAGTACTTC
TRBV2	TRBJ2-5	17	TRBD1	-	CASSPPGTGAYQEAQYF	TGTGCCAGCTCACCACCCGGGACAGGAGCGTACCAAGAGGCCCAGTACTTC
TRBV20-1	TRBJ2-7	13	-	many	CSAIDSSSYEQYF	TGCAGTGCTATTGACAGTTCCTCCTACGAGCAGTACTTC
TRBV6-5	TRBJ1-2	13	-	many	CASRSGPALGYTF	TGTGCCAGCCGATCGGGCCCGGCCCTTGGCTACACCTTC
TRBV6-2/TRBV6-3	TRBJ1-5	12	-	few	CASSYAPKPQHF	TGTGCCAGCAGTTACGCACCAAAGCCCCAGCATTTT
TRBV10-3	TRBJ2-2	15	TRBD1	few	CASADRERNTGELFF	TGTGCCAGCGCAGACAGGGAAAGGAACACCGGGGAGCTGTTTTTT
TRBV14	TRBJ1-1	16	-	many	CASSQELLGRKTEAFF	TGTGCCAGCAGCCAAGAACTGCTAGGAAGGAAAACTGAAGCTTTCTTT
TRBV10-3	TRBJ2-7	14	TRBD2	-	CAISGSGRDYEQYF	TGTGCCATCAGTGGTAGCGGGAGGGACTACGAGCAGTACTTC
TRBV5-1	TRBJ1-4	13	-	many	CASSSRTGEKLFF	TGCGCCAGCAGCTCTAGGACGGGGGAAAAACTGTTTTTT
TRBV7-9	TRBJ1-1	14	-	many	CASSPQASNTEAFF	TGTGCCAGCAGCCCACAGGCCTCGAACACTGAAGCTTTCTTT
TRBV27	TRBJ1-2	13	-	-	CASSLSFLGGYTF	TGTGCCAGCAGTTTATCGTTCTTGGGGGGCTACACCTTC
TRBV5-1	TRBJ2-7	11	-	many	CASSLEREQYF	TGCGCCAGCAGCTTGGAACGGGAGCAGTACTTC
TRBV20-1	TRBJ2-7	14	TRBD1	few	CSASTGEKVDEQYF	TGCAGTGCTTCTACAGGGGAGAAAGTCGACGAGCAGTACTTC
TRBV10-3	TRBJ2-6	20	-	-	CATGHAHDPFPHSGANVLTF	TGTGCCACAGGGCATGCACATGACCCCTTCCCCCACTCTGGGGCCAACGTCCTGACTTTC